The clone carrying this TCR beta chain was counted only a few times. Its matching antigen is unknown. The record originates from a study of beta chain features in type 1 diabetes. Overall study context: Some 110,000,000 sorted cells were examined across all samples.

Of the isolated RNA, all was reverse transcribed, and so the sequenced material was expressed TCRB transcripts. Using immunoSEQ multiplex PCR, the repertoire was profiled, and TCRdb retains in-frame clones only, with some absent. The sample lists roughly 500,000 clones; approximately 10% were seen once. Markers CD45RO/CCR7/CD25/CD127/CD95/CD27 served to sort CD4+ naive, central memory, regulatory and stem cell-like memory cells. The study, taken as a whole, reports: For patients and controls alike, PCR might favor shorter templates to the same degree.

The ends were cut back, 6 bases at V and 1 base at J, with 9 bases in the middle. The CDR3 totals 13 residues. Per germline, CDR1 SGHVS and CDR2 FQNEAQ. This TCR derives from a woman aged 18 to 35 in good health. The sample consisted of naive CD4+ T cells from blood. This rearrangement joins TRBV7-8 to TRBJ2-5; possible D gene TRBD1, 6 bases. CDR3 sequence reads: CASRVRGQETQYF. CDR3 bases: TGTGCCAGCAGAGTCAGGGGCCAAGAGACCCAGTACTTC.